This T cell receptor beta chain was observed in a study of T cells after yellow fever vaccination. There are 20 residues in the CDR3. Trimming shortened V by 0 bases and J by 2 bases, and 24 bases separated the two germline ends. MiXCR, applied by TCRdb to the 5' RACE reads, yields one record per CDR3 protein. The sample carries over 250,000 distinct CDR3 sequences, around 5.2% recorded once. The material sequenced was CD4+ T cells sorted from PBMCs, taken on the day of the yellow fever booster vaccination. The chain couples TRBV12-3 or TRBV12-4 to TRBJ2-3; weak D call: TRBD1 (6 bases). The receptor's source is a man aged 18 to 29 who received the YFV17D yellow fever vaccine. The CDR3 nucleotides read TGTGCCAGCAGTTTAGCGTCCTTAATAGTGCCACAGGGACACACAGATACGCAGTATTTT. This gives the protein CASSLASLIVPQGHTDTQYF.